This record concerns one T cell receptor (beta chain) sequence. Sequencing used immunoSEQ multiplex PCR; TCRdb keeps in-frame clones, though not all of them. Of just over 50,000 clones in the sample, approximately 91% were seen once. Germline lookup yields CDR1 LNHDA and CDR2 SQIVND (reference sequence). Trimming took 5 bases from V and 8 from J, leaving 9 bases between them. The CDR3 extends over 12 amino acids. The sample comes from a study of OX40 agonist ivuxolimab in advanced cancers. Sequenced material: CD4+ or CD8+ T cells sorted from blood, taken in a trial of the OX40 agonist ivuxolimab. This TCR was sampled from an adult with an advanced solid tumor such as melanoma, head and neck, liver or kidney cancer. The chain is built from TRBV19 and TRBJ1-4, with D unresolved. CDR3 DNA: TGTGCCAGTAGTTCCGTCTTGGAAAAACTGTTTTTT. It yields the protein CASSSVLEKLFF.